This section outlines one TCR beta chain sequence together with its context. At least ten counts were recorded for this clonotype. The target of this receptor is not known. One base away there is no much larger clone; base qualities are not given. The data were taken from a study of spatial heterogeneity in lung cancer (dated by TCRdb to about 2019). Turning to the overall study: Beta-chain transcripts were consistently detected in greater numbers than alpha-chain transcripts, which likely reflects a higher abundance of beta-chain transcripts. TCR repertoire features were related to nonsynonymous mutation counts determined by whole-exome sequencing of tumor tissue. At surgery, both alpha and beta chains were TCR-sequenced in around 240 tumor regions, roughly 64 matched nontumor lung samples and some 58 PBMC samples. In tumor regions, TCR transcript counts showed a strong correlation with a T cell transcriptional module score from matched bulk RNA-seq. In the raw uncorrected reads, each unique combination of TCR and UMI appeared more than ten times on average. In non-small cell lung cancer, the study made a quantitative comparison of TCR alpha and beta repertoires among multiple tumor regions, matched nontumor lung and blood. What the study reported, not specific to this receptor: The tumor nonsynonymous mutation count correlated with the number of expanded intratumoral alpha and beta TCRs. Additional single-cell paired TCR alpha and beta sequencing was considered necessary to confirm, at a functional level, the hypothesis that regional TCRs recognize regional mutations. TCR-seq was estimated to cover only about 7% of tumor T cells for alpha chains and about 13% for beta chains. The count of ubiquitous expanded TCRs correlated with the count of ubiquitous nonsynonymous mutations, and the count of regional expanded TCRs correlated with the count of regional nonsynonymous mutations.

Measured from the cysteine to the phenylalanine, the CDR3 is 13 residues long. The retained sequence is limited to the CDR3, 39 bases, with the frame set at the first base. Via the germline V gene (reference sequence), CDR1 is DFQATT and CDR2 SNEGSKA. After removal of 3 bases from V and 8 bases from J, the junction retains 6 bases not matched to a gene. Preparation of the library involved 5' RACE. Sequencing instrument: NextSeq 500. In the TCR library protocol, a unique molecular identifier was attached to each TCR cDNA molecule so that PCR and sequencing errors could be corrected. The study's own analysis went as follows. Decombinator tools were used for TCR identification, UMI-based error correction and CDR3 extraction. TCRs above a frequency of 2 per 1,000, corresponding to the top 1% of the tumor frequency distribution, were defined as expanded. Expanded tumor TCRs were classed as regional if statistically deemed absent (corrected P<0.05) from at least one tumor region, otherwise ubiquitous. Renyi diversity was calculated using the R vegan package after each repertoire was subsampled 100 times to 5,000 TCRs. To build CDR3 similarity networks, amino acid triplet string-kernel similarity was used, and CDR3s were connected when their pairwise similarity was above 0.82. TCRdb trimmed the raw reads at Q25, called clones with MiXCR and kept productive beta chains. Here each entry gathers all rows of one CDR3 protein and keeps the most common genes and DNA. The V and J calls here are based on TCRdb, not the publication. The sample table contains around 95,000 distinct CDR3 sequences; only one count was recorded for around 4.8% of them. The top ten hold roughly 20% of the sample.

The sample's time point, from its label and the paper: sample taken at primary tumor resection. Donors were 65 to 85 patients with early-stage, untreated non-small cell lung cancer from the lung TRACERx cohort. For TCR sequencing, whole RNA was extracted from tumor and nontumor lung tissue, or from cryopreserved PBMC samples, and no cell sorting was done. Only patients with enough RNA available from two or more tumor regions were chosen for TCR sequencing. A lung pathologist reviewed the tumor and adjacent nontumor lung specimens before the specimens were selected. This clonotype originated in a male donor with early-stage non-small cell lung cancer. Material: lung tumor tissue, obtained at surgery. The rearranged chain carries TRBV20-1 and TRBJ1-4, with 7 middle bases fitting TRBD1. The nucleotides read TGCAGTGCTAGGATCCCAGGGGGAGAAAAACTGTTTTTT. This encodes CSARIPGGEKLFF.